This passage covers 27 T cell receptor beta chains from one sample sequenced in a study of T cells in Graves' hyperthyroidism and ophthalmopathy. RNA transcripts yielded amplified TCR beta CDR3 regions. TCR CDR3 regions were first amplified by RT-PCR with HTBI primers. From the multiplex PCR reads, TCRdb called clonotypes with MiXCR, one entry per CDR3 protein. The sample contains under 450,000 distinct CDR3 sequences, approximately 18% of which appear only once. Sequenced input: blood. The source of these receptors is a woman in her 30s with Graves' hyperthyroidism that later progressed to Graves' ophthalmopathy.

The rearrangement uses TRBV28 and TRBJ2-5; no firm D call. The ends were cut back, 2 bases at V and 2 bases at J, with 12 bases in the middle. The CDR3 length is 15 residues. Germline CDR1 is MDHEN and CDR2 is SYDVKM. In nucleotides, the CDR3 is TGTGCCAGCAGTTTAATCGGCAGTAGACAAGAGACCCAGTACTTC. It codes for CASSLIGSRQETQYF.

The gene calls are TRBV10-1 and TRBJ1-1; TRBD1 aligns across 9 bases. Trimming took 8 bases from V and 5 from J; bases not matched to a gene: 6. Germline V CDR1 and CDR2: WNHNN, SYGVQD (reference sequence). The CDR3 extends over 13 amino acids. In DNA form, the CDR3 reads TGCGCCAGCCGGACAGGGGTTGAGACTGAAGCTTTCTTT. This sequence encodes CASRTGVETEAFF.

This clonotype has a count of ten or more. J is TRBJ2-7 and V is TRBV12-3 or TRBV12-4; 7 positions match TRBD2. CDR3 size: 16 residues. Trimming removed 6 bases from V and 3 bases from J; junction bases left unmatched: 14. CDR3 DNA: TGTGCCAGCAGCTCTACGAGCGTCGGGAGGCTCTACGAGCAGTACTTC. This codes for CASSSTSVGRLYEQYF.

This clonotype has a count of ten or more. The CDR3 coding sequence is TGTGCCACCAGCAGAAAGGGTCAAGGGAACACTGAAGCTTTCTTT. As protein: CATSRKGQGNTEAFF. This sequence joins TRBV15 and TRBJ1-1, with no clear D. CDR3 size: 15 residues. Germline V lookup: CDR1 LNHNV, CDR2 YYDKDF (reference sequence). Trimming left V 2 bases short and J 1 base short, with 11 bases between.

This clonotype was seen at least ten times. The genes are TRBV28 and TRBJ2-7; D remains unclear. With 1 base removed from V and 7 bases from J, the gap between germline ends came to 5 bases. The CDR3 has 11 amino acids. Germline V CDR1 and CDR2: MDHEN, SYDVKM. CDR3 loop: CASSLSVEQYF. CDR3 coding DNA: TGTGCCAGCAGTTTATCCGTGGAGCAGTACTTC.

The J gene is TRBJ2-1, the V gene TRBV2, with TRBD2 identical over 11 bases. Germline assignment: CDR1 SNHLY and CDR2 FYNNEI. This CDR3 has 15 amino acids. V lost 3 bases and J lost 9; bases outside the gene matches: 7. CDR3 in DNA: TGTGCCAGCAGTGATACTAGCGGGAGTCTTGGTGAGCAGTTCTTC. The encoded protein is CASSDTSGSLGEQFF.

This clonotype was counted many times. V usage is TRBV30 and J usage is TRBJ1-1, with TRBD1 identical over 10 bases. With 5 bases clipped from V and 7 bases from J, the junction kept 1 base outside the gene matches. Looked up from germline, CDR1 is GTSNPN and CDR2 is SVGIG (reference sequence). The CDR3 runs 11 residues. CDR3: CAWGQGDEAFF. The CDR3 DNA is TGTGCCTGGGGACAGGGGGATGAAGCTTTCTTT.

This clonotype was seen at least ten times. The chain links TRBV6-1 to TRBJ2-3; D uncertain. V lost 5 bases and J 4 bases, leaving 13 bases between the germline ends. The CDR3 covers 14 residues. Germline assignment: CDR1 MNHNS and CDR2 SASEGT. The CDR3 region has the DNA TGTGCCAGCAGTCCCAATGGGGTCGCAGATACGCAGTATTTT. The encoded protein is CASSPNGVADTQYF.

This clonotype was observed at least ten times. The chain employs TRBV27 and TRBJ2-7, with 11 nucleotides matching TRBD2. With V trimmed by 8 bases and J by 2 bases, 11 bases remained unmatched. CDR3 length: 16 amino acids. Germline V CDR1 and CDR2: MNHEY, SMNVEV (reference sequence). In DNA form, the CDR3 reads TGTGCCAGCTCCCCCTTAGCGGGGGGGTCCCCCTACGAGCAGTACTTC. It translates to CASSPLAGGSPYEQYF.

This clonotype was recorded many times. The chain couples TRBV5-1 to TRBJ2-7; 10 nucleotides align to TRBD2. CDR1 SGHRS and CDR2 YFSETQ come from the germline V gene. CDR3 length equals 15 residues. With 4 bases clipped from V and 0 bases from J, the junction kept 4 bases outside the gene matches. The CDR3 coding sequence is TGCGCCAGCAGCCCTTTAGCGGGAGGCTCCTACGAGCAGTACTTC. It yields the protein CASSPLAGGSYEQYF.

This sequence joins TRBV5-8 and TRBJ2-7, with TRBD2 as a possible D gene (6 bases). The ends were cut back, 5 bases at V and 4 bases at J, with 25 bases in the middle. CDR3 length: 17 residues. Germline V gene lookup returns CDR1 SGHTS and CDR2 YDEGEE. CDR3 residues: CASRRKAGRTLLYEQYF. The CDR3 nucleotides read TGTGCCAGCAGACGAAAGGCGGGGAGAACACTTTTGTACGAGCAGTACTTC.

This clonotype was observed at least ten times. V usage is TRBV20-1 and J usage is TRBJ2-5; D ambiguous. The germline V and J ends were trimmed by 1 base and 5 bases, with 8 bases remaining between them. Germline CDR1 is DFQATT and CDR2 is SNEGSKA (reference sequence). This CDR3 has 12 residues. CDR3 nucleotides: TGCAGTGCTAGAGTGGGGATTGAGACCCAGTACTTC. Amino acid sequence: CSARVGIETQYF.

This clonotype was seen many times. The chain carries TRBV6-2 or TRBV6-3 and TRBJ2-7; D is unresolved. Germline V gene lookup returns CDR1 MNHEY and CDR2 SVGEGT. The V end lost 0 bases, the J end lost 5 bases, and 11 bases lay between the germline ends. CDR3 length: 14 amino acids. Here the CDR3 reads CASSYSLWANEQYF. In DNA form, the CDR3 reads TGTGCCAGCAGTTACTCGTTATGGGCCAACGAGCAGTACTTC.

At least ten counts were recorded for this clonotype. This chain links TRBV11-2 with TRBJ2-1; D may be TRBD1 or TRBD2 (6 bases each). V lost 2 bases to trimming and J lost 3 bases, with 17 bases between them. The V gene's germline CDR1 is SGHAT and CDR2 FQNNGV. The CDR3 consists of 17 residues. The CDR3 region is CASSLFRSEGGYNEQFF. As DNA, the CDR3 is TGTGCCAGCAGCTTATTCAGGAGCGAGGGGGGCTACAATGAGCAGTTCTTC.

Many counts were recorded for this clonotype. This rearrangement joins TRBV12-3 or TRBV12-4 to TRBJ2-7; 9 nucleotides line up with TRBD1. V lost 7 bases, J lost 2 bases, and 6 bases stayed unmatched. The CDR3 sequence is 14 residues long. DNA of the CDR3: TGTGCCAGCACCCAGGGACAGGGAACCTACGAGCAGTACTTC. Encoded protein: CASTQGQGTYEQYF.

This clonotype was seen repeatedly, ten times or more. The rearrangement uses TRBV5-1 and TRBJ2-5, with 11 bases aligning to TRBD2. Germline CDR1 is SGHRS and CDR2 is YFSETQ. V trimming: 6 bases; J trimming: 2 bases; junction bases outside the gene matches: 6. This CDR3 contains 15 residues. This chain's CDR3 is CASMLGTSGQETQYF. CDR3 DNA sequence: TGCGCCAGCATGTTAGGGACTAGCGGACAAGAGACCCAGTACTTC.

A note on this clonotype: A much larger clone lies one base from this, so it may be a read error. The V gene is TRBV2, the J gene TRBJ1-3; TRBD1 might be the D (5 bases). The CDR3 contains 15 residues. Germline CDR1 reads SNHLY; CDR2 reads FYNNEI. The CDR3 sequence: CASSRGGASENTIYF. CDR3 sequence (DNA): TGTGCCAGCAGTCGAGGCGGGGCATCTGAAAACACCATATATTTT.

The chain couples TRBV27 to TRBJ1-5; no clear D gene. CDR3 length equals 13 residues. Trimming took off 5 bases at V and 4 bases at J, with 9 bases between the two ends. The germline V gene has CDR1 MNHEY and CDR2 SMNVEV (reference sequence). This chain's CDR3 is CASSPRSNQPQHF. DNA of the CDR3: TGTGCCAGCAGTCCCCGAAGTAATCAGCCCCAGCATTTT.

The rearrangement joins TRBV3-1 to TRBJ2-3; 12 positions agree with TRBD1. This CDR3 spans 16 amino acids. V gave up 5 bases and J gave up 5 bases; unmatched junction bases: 8. CDR1 and CDR2 from the germline V gene are LGHDT and YNNKEL (reference sequence). The CDR3 nucleotides are TGTGCCAGCAGCGGACGGGACAGGGGGCATGAAGATACGCAGTATTTT. Protein: CASSGRDRGHEDTQYF.

The J gene is TRBJ2-7, the V gene TRBV7-9; 10 bases align to TRBD1. This CDR3 has 16 amino acids. V lost 1 base, J lost 5 bases, and 8 bases stayed unmatched. In germline, CDR1 is SEHNR, CDR2 FQNEAQ (reference sequence). This chain's CDR3 is CASSLEIGTGDDEQYF. CDR3 in DNA: TGTGCCAGCAGCTTAGAGATCGGGACAGGGGACGACGAGCAGTACTTC.

This CDR3 reads CSARGLDYEQYF. CDR3 sequence (DNA): TGCAGTGCTAGAGGACTGGATTACGAGCAGTACTTC. This chain connects TRBV20-1 to TRBJ2-7, with unresolved D. The V end was cut by 1 base, the J end by 4 bases, with 8 bases between. Germline V CDR1 and CDR2: DFQATT, SNEGSKA (reference sequence). This CDR3 is built from 12 residues.

This clonotype was observed at least ten times. The chain joins TRBV28 to TRBJ1-5, with D unresolved. The CDR3 is made up of 13 amino acids. V was clipped by 2 bases and J by 6 bases, with 8 bases between them. The germline V gene has CDR1 MDHEN and CDR2 SYDVKM. The DNA for the CDR3 is TGTGCCAGCAGTTTAGTTCCCCTTCAGCCCCAGCATTTT. Amino acids: CASSLVPLQPQHF.

In its sample, this clonotype was seen a few times. V gene TRBV12-3 or TRBV12-4 combines with J gene TRBJ1-1; TRBD1 matches 8 bases. Unmatched junction bases numbered 14, after V lost 4 bases and J lost 10 bases. This CDR3 contains 15 residues. The CDR3 reads CASSSLVTTGTGAFF. For the CDR3, the DNA is TGTGCCAGCAGTTCTTTAGTCACAACCGGGACAGGAGCTTTCTTT.

The genes are TRBV19 and TRBJ2-2, with 8 bases aligning to TRBD2. The CDR3 has 17 residues. The V and J ends lost 7 bases and 4 bases, in that order; junction bases with no gene match: 14. Germline V gene data show CDR1 as LNHDA and CDR2 as SQIVND (reference sequence). CDR3 region: CASTPAGARTLTGELFF. The CDR3 DNA sequence: TGTGCCAGTACACCAGCGGGAGCCCGCACCCTCACCGGGGAGCTGTTTTTT.

At least ten counts were recorded for this clonotype. This chain connects TRBV7-8 to TRBJ2-1; D not resolved. The CDR3 extends over 13 amino acids. Looked up from germline, CDR1 is SGHVS and CDR2 is FQNEAQ. V shed 0 bases and J shed 7 bases, with 7 bases lying between them. The CDR3 DNA reads as TGTGCCAGCAGCTTAGCATCTGGGAATGAGCAGTTCTTC. It specifies CASSLASGNEQFF. The complete variable domain, with remaining parts taken from reference TRBV7-8 and TRBJ2-1, reads GAGVSQSPRYKVAKRGQDVALRCDPISGHVSLFWYQQALGQGPEFLTYFQNEAQLDKSGLPSDRFFAERPEGSVSTLKIQRTQQEDSAVYLCASSLASGNEQFFGPGTRLTVL.

This clonotype was picked up a small number of times. The gene calls are TRBV28 and TRBJ2-5, with D possibly being TRBD1 or TRBD2 (6 bases each). Trimming removed 5 bases at V and 2 bases at J, with 12 bases between. CDR3 length: 14 residues. CDR1 is MDHEN, CDR2 SYDVKM, per germline. CDR3 residues: CASSDLGGQETQYF. DNA for the CDR3: TGTGCCAGCAGTGATCTAGGGGGGCAAGAGACCCAGTACTTC.

This clonotype was counted ten times or more. The chain carries TRBV6-1 and TRBJ2-1; D is possibly TRBD1 or TRBD2 (5 bases each). Trimming stripped 7 bases from V and 2 bases from J, with 12 bases between. Germline V gene lookup returns CDR1 MNHNS and CDR2 SASEGT. The CDR3 extends over 14 amino acids. The CDR3 bases are TGTGCCAGCACCCTGAGGGGCCCCTACAATGAGCAGTTCTTC. Amino acid sequence: CASTLRGPYNEQFF.